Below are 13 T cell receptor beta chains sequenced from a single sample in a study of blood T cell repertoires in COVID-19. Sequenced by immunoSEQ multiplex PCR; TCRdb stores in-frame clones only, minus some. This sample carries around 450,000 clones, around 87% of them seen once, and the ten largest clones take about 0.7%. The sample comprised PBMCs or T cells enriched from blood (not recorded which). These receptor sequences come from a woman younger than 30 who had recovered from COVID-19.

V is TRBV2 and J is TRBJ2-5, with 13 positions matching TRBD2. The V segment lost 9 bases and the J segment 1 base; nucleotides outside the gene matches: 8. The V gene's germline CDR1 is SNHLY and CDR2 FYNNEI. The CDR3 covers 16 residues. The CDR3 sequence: CASTFRLAGGQETQYF. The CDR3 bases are TGTGCCAGTACGTTTCGACTAGCGGGGGGCCAAGAGACCCAGTACTTC. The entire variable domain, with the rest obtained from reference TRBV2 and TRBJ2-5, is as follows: EPEVTQTPSHQVTQMGQEVILRCVPISNHLYFYWYRQILGQKVEFLVSFYNNEISEKSEIFDDQFSVERPDGSNFTLKIRSTKLEDSAMYFCASTFRLAGGQETQYFGPGTRLLVL.

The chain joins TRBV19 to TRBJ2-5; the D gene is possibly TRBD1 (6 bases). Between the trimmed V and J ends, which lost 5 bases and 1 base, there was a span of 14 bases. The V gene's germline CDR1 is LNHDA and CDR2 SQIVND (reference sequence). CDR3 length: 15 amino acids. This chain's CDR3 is CASSRTAKRQETQYF. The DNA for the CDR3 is TGTGCCAGTAGTCGGACAGCCAAACGCCAAGAGACCCAGTACTTC.

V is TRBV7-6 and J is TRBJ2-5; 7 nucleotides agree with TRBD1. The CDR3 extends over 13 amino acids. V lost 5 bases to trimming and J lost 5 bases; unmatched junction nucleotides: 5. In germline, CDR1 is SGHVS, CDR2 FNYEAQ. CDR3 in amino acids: CASSRQGFETQYF. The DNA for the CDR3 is TGTGCCAGCAGCCGACAGGGTTTCGAGACCCAGTACTTC.

The CDR3 here is CATLSSTDTQYF. The CDR3 nucleotides are TGTGCCACCCTGTCTAGCACAGATACGCAGTATTTT. The chain joins TRBV28 to TRBJ2-3; D gene unclear. The CDR3 is made up of 12 amino acids. Trimming took off 10 bases at V and 0 bases at J, with 8 bases between the two ends. Germline assignment: CDR1 MDHEN and CDR2 SYDVKM.

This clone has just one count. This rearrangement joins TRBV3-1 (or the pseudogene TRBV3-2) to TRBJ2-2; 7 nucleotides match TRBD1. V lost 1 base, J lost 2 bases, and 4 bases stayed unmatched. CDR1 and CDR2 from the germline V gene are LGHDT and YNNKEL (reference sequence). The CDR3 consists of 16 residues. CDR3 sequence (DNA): TGTGCCAGCAGCCAAGGGGGACAGATTAACACCGGGGAGCTGTTTTTT. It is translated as CASSQGGQINTGELFF.

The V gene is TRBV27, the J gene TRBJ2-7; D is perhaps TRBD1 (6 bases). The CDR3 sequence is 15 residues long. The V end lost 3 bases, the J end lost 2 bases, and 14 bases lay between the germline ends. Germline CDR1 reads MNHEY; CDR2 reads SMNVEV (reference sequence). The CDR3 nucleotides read TGTGCCAGCAGTTTGCTTCGGGACACCCCCTACGAGCAGTACTTC. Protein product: CASSLLRDTPYEQYF.

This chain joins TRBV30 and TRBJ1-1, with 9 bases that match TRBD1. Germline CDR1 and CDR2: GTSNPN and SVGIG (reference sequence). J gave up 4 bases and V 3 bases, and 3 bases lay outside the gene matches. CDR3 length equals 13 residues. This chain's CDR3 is CAWRATGGTEAFF. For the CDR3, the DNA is TGTGCCTGGAGGGCGACAGGGGGCACTGAAGCTTTCTTT.

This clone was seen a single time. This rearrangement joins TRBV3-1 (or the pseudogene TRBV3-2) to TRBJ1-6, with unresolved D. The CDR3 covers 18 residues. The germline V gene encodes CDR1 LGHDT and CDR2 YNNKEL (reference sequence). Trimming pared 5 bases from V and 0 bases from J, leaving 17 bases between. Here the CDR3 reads CASSFRGSGSSYNSPLHF. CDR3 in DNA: TGTGCCAGCAGCTTCAGAGGGTCGGGAAGCTCCTATAATTCACCCCTCCACTTT.

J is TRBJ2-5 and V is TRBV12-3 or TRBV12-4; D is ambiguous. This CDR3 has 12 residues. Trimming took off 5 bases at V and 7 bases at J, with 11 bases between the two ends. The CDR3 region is CASSRAPGTQYF. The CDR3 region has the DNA TGTGCCAGCAGTCGTGCCCCGGGGACCCAGTACTTC.

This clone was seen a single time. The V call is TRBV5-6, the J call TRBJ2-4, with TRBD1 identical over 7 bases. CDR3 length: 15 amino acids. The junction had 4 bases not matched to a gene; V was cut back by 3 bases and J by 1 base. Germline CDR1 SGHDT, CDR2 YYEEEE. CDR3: CASSSLTGAKNIQYF. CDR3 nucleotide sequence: TGTGCCAGCAGCTCATTGACAGGGGCCAAAAACATTCAGTACTTC. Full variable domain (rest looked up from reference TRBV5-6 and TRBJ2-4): DAGVTQSPTHLIKTRGQQVTLRCSPKSGHDTVSWYQQALGQGPQFIFQYYEEEERQRGNFPDRFSGHQFPNYSSELNVNALLLGDSALYLCASSSLTGAKNIQYFGAGTRLSVL.

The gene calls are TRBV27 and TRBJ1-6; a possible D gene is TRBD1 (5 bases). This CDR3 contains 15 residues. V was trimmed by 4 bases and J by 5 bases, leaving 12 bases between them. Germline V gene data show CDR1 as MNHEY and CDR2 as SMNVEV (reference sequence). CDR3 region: CASSSSQGNNSPLHF. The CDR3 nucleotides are TGTGCCAGCAGTTCCTCCCAGGGAAATAATTCACCCCTCCACTTT.

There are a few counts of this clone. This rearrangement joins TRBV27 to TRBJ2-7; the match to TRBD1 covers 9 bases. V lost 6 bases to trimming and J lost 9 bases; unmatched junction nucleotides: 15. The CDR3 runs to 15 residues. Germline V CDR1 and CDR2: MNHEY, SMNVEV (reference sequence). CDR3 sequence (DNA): TGTGCCAGCAGCGACTCCGGGACAGGGAACCTCGTGCAGTACTTC. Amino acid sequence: CASSDSGTGNLVQYF.

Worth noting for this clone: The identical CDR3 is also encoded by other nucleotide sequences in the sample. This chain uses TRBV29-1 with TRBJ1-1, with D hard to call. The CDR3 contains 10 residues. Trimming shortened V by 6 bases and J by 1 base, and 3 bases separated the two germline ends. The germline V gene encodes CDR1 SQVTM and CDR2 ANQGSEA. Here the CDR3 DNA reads TGCAGCGTCCAGAACACTGAAGCTTTCTTT. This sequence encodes CSVQNTEAFF. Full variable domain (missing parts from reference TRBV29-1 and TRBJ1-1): SAVISQKPSRDICQRGTSLTIQCQVDSQVTMMFWYRQQPGQSLTLIATANQGSEATYESGFVIDKFPISRPNLTFSTLTVSNMSPEDSSIYLCSVQNTEAFFGQGTRLTVV.